This T cell receptor (beta chain) is drawn from a study of T-cell reconstitution after alpha-beta-depleted transplantation in children. Study-wide results and caveats: Diversity and T-cell counts at one year after transplant derived mostly from new T cells. Approximately two months post-transplant, alpha-beta T cells reportedly originated from several hundred expanded graft clones.

Unique molecular identifiers were used in preparing the TCRbeta library. TCRdb processed the PCR reads anew with MiXCR; each CDR3 protein has one entry. The sample includes about 97,000 distinct CDR3 sequences, around 5.9% seen only once; the top ten take around 5.6%. In the case of this clonotype: What it recognizes is unknown. An end of the junction does not agree with germline; a read error may underlie this.

The germline gives CDR1 MNHNS, CDR2 SASEGT. The CDR3 covers 15 residues. V and J are TRBV6-1 and TRBJ1-5, with 9 positions matching TRBD1. The source material was PBMCs, mostly from graft donor cells, sampled 60 days after TCRalphabeta/CD19-depleted stem cell transplant. This TCR was recovered from a female patient between 2 and 15 years old who had a stem cell transplant for Fanconi anemia, so the T cells may come from the graft donor. The CDR3: CASREGDRAPQPQHF. Here the CDR3 DNA reads TGTGCCAGCAGGGAAGGGGACAGGGCTCCCCAGCCCCAGCATTTT.